A single sample gave rise to the 4 T cell receptor beta chains below, sequenced in a study of cytotoxic CD8 clonotypes in ibrutinib-treated CLL. The method was immunoSEQ multiplex PCR; TCRdb's version includes in-frame clones alone and lacks a portion of them. The sample consists of about 130,000 clones, 70% to 90% of them appearing once. The source material was PBMCs, sampled after 24 months of ibrutinib treatment. The receptors come from a human donor with chronic lymphocytic leukemia.

J is TRBJ2-5 and V is TRBV7-2; 7 bases match TRBD2. Germline values: CDR1 SGHTA, CDR2 FQGNSA. CDR3 length: 13 residues. J was trimmed by 4 bases and V by 3 bases; bases with no gene match: 2. This CDR3 is CASSFGLGETQYF. DNA for the CDR3: TGTGCCAGCAGCTTCGGACTAGGAGAGACCCAGTACTTC. Full variable domain (outside the CDR3, taken from reference TRBV7-2 and TRBJ2-5): GAGVSQSPSNKVTEKGKDVELRCDPISGHTALYWYRQSLGQGLEFLIYFQGNSAPDKSGLPSDRFSAERTGGSVSTLTIQRTQQEDSAVYLCASSFGLGETQYFGPGTRLLVL.

CDR3 in amino acids: CASSGPTGIHLGNQPQHF. CDR3 DNA: TGTGCCAGCAGTGGACCGACCGGGATTCATCTGGGCAATCAGCCCCAGCATTTT. The gene calls are TRBV2 and TRBJ1-5, with unresolved D. Trimming took off 4 bases at V and 2 bases at J, with 21 bases between the two ends. The CDR3 spans 18 residues. Germline loops: CDR1 SNHLY, CDR2 FYNNEI. Variable domain in full (rest from reference TRBV2 and TRBJ1-5): EPEVTQTPSHQVTQMGQEVILRCVPISNHLYFYWYRQILGQKVEFLVSFYNNEISEKSEIFDDQFSVERPDGSNFTLKIRSTKLEDSAMYFCASSGPTGIHLGNQPQHFGDGTRLSIL.

This clone was picked up a small number of times. This sequence joins TRBV7-3 and TRBJ1-1; the match to TRBD1 covers 9 bases. Germline values: CDR1 SGHTA, CDR2 FQGTGA. The CDR3 length is 14 residues. Trimming took 7 bases from V and 2 from J; bases not matched to a gene: 5. The CDR3 DNA follows: TGTGCCAGCAACCCGACAGGGGGTAACACTGAAGCTTTCTTT. This sequence encodes CASNPTGGNTEAFF.

V is TRBV7-6 and J is TRBJ2-2; D is unresolved. CDR1 is SGHVS, CDR2 FNYEAQ, per germline. This CDR3 region has 14 residues. The germline V and J ends were trimmed by 5 bases and 3 bases, with 10 bases remaining between them. The CDR3 nucleotides read TGTGCCAGCAGCGTCCTTATTGACACCGGGGAGCTGTTTTTT. Translation gives CASSVLIDTGELFF. Using reference TRBV7-6 and TRBJ2-2 for the parts outside the CDR3, the full variable domain is GAGVSQSPRYKVTKRGQDVALRCDPISGHVSLYWYRQALGQGPEFLTYFNYEAQQDKSGLPNDRFSAERPEGSISTLTIQRTEQRDSAMYRCASSVLIDTGELFFGEGSRLTVL.